Presented here are 9 T cell receptor beta chains from one specimen sequenced in a study of blood T cells in healthy people across ages. A second PCR, run for about 7 to 11 cycles, used a sample-barcoded 5' primer plus a J-beta primer mix. MiXCR was run by TCRdb on the 5' RACE reads, yielding one entry per CDR3 protein. This sample has about 1 million distinct CDR3 sequences; less than 50% occur once, and the top ten carry 18%. Sequenced material: blood. The receptors here all came from a woman aged 60-75 years in good health.

The chain couples TRBV4-2 to TRBJ2-3; 9 positions agree with TRBD2. V shed 4 bases, J shed 10 bases, and the junction held 12 bases outside the gene matches. CDR3 length equals 15 residues. The germline V gene encodes CDR1 LGHNA and CDR2 YNFKEQ. The DNA for the CDR3 is TGTGCCAGCAGCCTGTACCTAGCGGGGCTACTTGCGCAGTATTTT. As protein: CASSLYLAGLLAQYF.

In this sample, this clonotype turned up a few times. V gene TRBV7-2 combines with J gene TRBJ2-7; 8 nucleotides agree with TRBD1. V shed 5 bases, J shed 2 bases, and the junction held 5 bases outside the gene matches. The germline gives CDR1 SGHTA, CDR2 FQGNSA. CDR3 length: 14 amino acids. The chain's CDR3 is CASSRDRTTYEQYF. Written as DNA, the CDR3 is TGTGCCAGCAGCCGGGACAGGACTACCTACGAGCAGTACTTC.

The V gene is TRBV12-3 or TRBV12-4, the J gene TRBJ2-1; D is uncertain. Trimming removed 3 bases from V and 2 bases from J, with 8 bases in between. CDR3 length: 14 residues. This CDR3 is CASSLETTYNEQFF. CDR3 nucleotide sequence: TGTGCCAGCAGTTTGGAGACGACCTACAATGAGCAGTTCTTC.

The rearrangement links TRBV7-2 to TRBJ1-1; 7 bases line up with TRBD1. Germline-derived CDR1 and CDR2 are SGHTA and FQGNSA. This CDR3 region has 15 residues. The V gene end was trimmed by 5 bases and the J gene end by 4 bases; junction bases not matched to a gene: 10. The CDR3 DNA is TGTGCCAGCAGCCACCCAAGGGGGCGCGCCACTGAAGCTTTCTTT. It is translated as CASSHPRGRATEAFF.

This clonotype was counted between two and nine times. The V and J genes are TRBV6-2 or TRBV6-3 and TRBJ2-3; a weak D match, TRBD1 (5 bases). The germline V and J ends were trimmed by 2 bases and 6 bases, with 21 bases remaining between them. The CDR3 runs 17 residues. CDR1 is MNHEY, CDR2 SVGEGT, per germline. The CDR3 here is CASSYGIGARIEDTQYF. The CDR3 nucleotides read TGTGCCAGCAGTTACGGCATAGGGGCGCGAATTGAGGATACGCAGTATTTT.

This clonotype was counted many times. V gene TRBV7-9 combines with J gene TRBJ1-4; D is unclear. Trimming removed 4 bases at V and 0 bases at J, with 6 bases between. The CDR3 contains 14 residues. Germline CDR1 is SEHNR and CDR2 is FQNEAQ (reference sequence). Here the CDR3 DNA reads TGTGCCAGCAGCTGGAGAACAACTAATGAAAAACTGTTTTTT. It translates to CASSWRTTNEKLFF.

The CDR3 loop reads CASSPPGQTTYEQYF. As DNA, the CDR3 is TGTGCCAGCAGCCCTCCGGGACAGACAACCTACGAGCAGTACTTC. The J gene is TRBJ2-7, the V gene TRBV13; 7 bases match TRBD1. The CDR3 is 15 residues long. Germline trimming cut 5 bases from V and 2 bases from J; bases unmatched to any gene: 9. CDR1 is PRHDT, CDR2 FYEKMQ, per germline (reference sequence). Variable domain in full (rest from reference TRBV13 and TRBJ2-7): AAGVIQSPRHLIKEKRETATLKCYPIPRHDTVYWYQQGPGQDPQFLISFYEKMQSDKGSIPDRFSAQQFSDYHSELNMSSLELGDSALYFCASSPPGQTTYEQYFGPGTRLTVT.

This clonotype was picked up a small number of times. V usage is TRBV20-1 and J usage is TRBJ2-7; perhaps D is TRBD1 or TRBD2 (5 bases each). CDR1 DFQATT and CDR2 SNEGSKA come from the germline V gene (reference sequence). Trimming cost V 5 bases and J 6 bases, with 20 bases left between them. CDR3 length: 14 amino acids. CDR3 DNA sequence: TGCAGTGCTTCCCACCTCGGGACCAAGGGCGAGCAGTACTTC. Its protein product is CSASHLGTKGEQYF.

This clonotype appeared a few times. This sequence joins TRBV5-1 and TRBJ2-7, with TRBD1 matching 8 bases. CDR1 is SGHRS, CDR2 YFSETQ, per germline. The CDR3 covers 16 residues. V was clipped by 0 bases and J by 1 base; unmatched bases: 6. Here the CDR3 DNA reads TGCGCCAGCAGCTTGGATTCAGGGGGCATGTCCTACGAGCAGTACTTC. This translates into CASSLDSGGMSYEQYF.